This T cell receptor (beta chain) comes out of a study of blood T cells in healthy people across ages. With a J-beta primer mix and a sample-barcoded 5' primer, a second PCR ran about 6 to 11 cycles. TCRdb re-analysed the 5' RACE reads in MiXCR, keeping a single row per CDR3 protein. Among fewer than 2,000,000 distinct CDR3 sequences, roughly two fifths were seen once, and the ten largest hold 23%. Trimming pared 5 bases from V and 2 bases from J, leaving 10 bases between. Germline values: CDR1 SGHTA, CDR2 FQGNSA. This CDR3 contains 14 residues. Sample: blood. The clonotype was recovered from a human donor in good health. This sequence joins TRBV7-2 and TRBJ2-1; D is perhaps TRBD1 (5 bases). For the CDR3, the DNA is TGTGCCAGCAGCACCTCGACAGCCTACAATGAGCAGTTCTTC. Amino acid sequence: CASSTSTAYNEQFF.